The 6 T cell receptor beta chains presented below share a single source sample, sequenced in a study of T cells after yellow fever vaccination. One entry per CDR3 protein, called by TCRdb with MiXCR from the 5' RACE reads. Of more than 350,000 distinct CDR3 sequences listed, around 10% are singletons. The source was PBMCs, collected on the day of the first yellow fever vaccination. The source of these receptors is a man in his late teens or twenties who received the YFV17D yellow fever vaccine.

The chain employs TRBV20-1 and TRBJ2-7, with D perhaps given as TRBD1 or TRBD2 (5 bases each). V dropped 0 bases and J dropped 2 bases, with 14 bases sitting between them. The germline V gene encodes CDR1 DFQATT and CDR2 SNEGSKA (reference sequence). This CDR3 contains 15 residues. The CDR3 is CSARDGGAGTYEQYF. Here the CDR3 DNA reads TGCAGTGCTAGAGACGGTGGGGCGGGTACCTACGAGCAGTACTTC.

This chain uses TRBV12-3 or TRBV12-4 with TRBJ1-5; D call uncertain. This CDR3 region has 15 residues. Trimming took 4 bases from V and 4 from J, leaving 14 bases between them. As DNA, the CDR3 is TGTGCCAGCAGTTCAGACCCGGGCCAAAATCAGCCCCAGCATTTT. Translated, it gives CASSSDPGQNQPQHF.

This clonotype was seen only a few times. The chain employs TRBV13 and TRBJ1-1; D is undetermined. Germline loops: CDR1 PRHDT, CDR2 FYEKMQ (reference sequence). The CDR3 is 12 residues long. The V and J ends lost 4 bases and 6 bases respectively, with 9 bases between them. The CDR3 loop reads CASSSGKAEAFF. The CDR3 DNA sequence: TGTGCCAGCAGCTCCGGGAAGGCTGAAGCTTTCTTT.

This clonotype has only a few counts. The chain has TRBV12-3 or TRBV12-4 and TRBJ2-1; TRBD1 agrees at 9 bases. There are 14 residues in the CDR3. The J segment lost 7 bases and the V segment lost 2 bases, leaving 3 bases of the junction unmatched. The CDR3 sequence is CASSLRGQGNEQFF. DNA of the CDR3: TGTGCCAGCAGTTTACGGGGACAGGGTAATGAGCAGTTCTTC.

This clonotype has a count of ten or more. This chain links TRBV3-1 with TRBJ2-7, with D possibly matching TRBD2 (5 bases). Trimming removed 1 base from V and 3 bases from J, with 16 bases in between. The CDR3 spans 16 residues. Germline V gene lookup returns CDR1 LGHDT and CDR2 YNNKEL (reference sequence). CDR3 sequence (DNA): TGTGCCAGCAGCCAAGTTAGCGTTTCGGGGAGCTACGAGCAGTACTTC. Translated, it gives CASSQVSVSGSYEQYF.

V usage is TRBV5-1 and J usage is TRBJ2-3; TRBD1 aligns across 9 bases. V gave up 0 bases and J gave up 3 bases; unmatched junction bases: 5. The CDR3 runs 16 residues. Germline CDR1 reads SGHRS; CDR2 reads YFSETQ. The CDR3 region has the DNA TGCGCCAGCAGCTTGGACGGGGACAGGGCTACAGATACGCAGTATTTT. Amino acid sequence: CASSLDGDRATDTQYF.